This entry concerns a single T cell receptor (beta chain). This sample was taken from a study of blood T cell repertoires in COVID-19. As for the study in general: The analysed material was cDNA or gDNA that came from T cells, B-cell-depleted T cells, or PBMCs.

Trimming took 2 bases from V and 5 from J; bases not matched to a gene: 0. Germline loops: CDR1 MNHNS, CDR2 SASEGT. The length of the CDR3 is 12 residues. The table came from immunoSEQ multiplex PCR; TCRdb's copy has only in-frame clones and leaves some out. The profile shows about 88,000 clones, approximately 91% of them singletons. This TCR came from a woman of 80 years or more with acute or convalescent COVID-19. J is TRBJ2-7 and V is TRBV6-1; 7 bases are shared with TRBD1. Sequenced: peripheral blood. Here the CDR3 reads CASSEQGDEQYF. The CDR3 nucleotides are TGTGCCAGCAGTGAACAGGGGGACGAGCAGTACTTC.